This TCR beta chain was sequenced for a study of T cell changes during pregnancy in multiple sclerosis. TCRdb's table, derived via immunoSEQ multiplex PCR, lists solely in-frame clones and lacks some. The sample holds 45,000 or so clones, more than 75% seen once. V was cut by 0 bases and J by 1 base, with 11 bases left in between. CDR1 is LGHNA, CDR2 YSLEER, per germline. The CDR3 is 16 residues long. The origin of this receptor is a female donor in good health, enrolled as a control in a pregnancy study. The specimen comprised CD8+ T cells from peripheral blood mononuclear cells, sampled after pregnancy. The rearrangement joins TRBV4-3 to TRBJ2-3; D not certain. The CDR3 region has the DNA TGCGCCAGCAGCCAAGATCACGGTTATCGCACAGATACGCAGTATTTT. This encodes CASSQDHGYRTDTQYF.